This T cell receptor (beta chain) emerged from a study of T-cell reconstitution after alpha-beta-depleted transplantation in children. The CDR3 is 13 residues long. Germline V gene sequence: CDR1 DFQATT, CDR2 SNEGSKA (reference sequence). The V end was cut by 3 bases, the J end by 3 bases, with 6 bases between. Whole-study results and caveats: Several hundred expanded graft clones reportedly gave rise to the alpha-beta T cells present about two months after transplant. Surviving thymic progenitors and recipient T cells were the source of high TCRbeta diversity at day 60 in some patients. T-cell numbers and diversity one year post-transplant derived largely from freshly generated T cells.

As it was prepared, the TCRbeta library received unique molecular identifiers. TCRdb ran MiXCR on the PCR reads and lists one entry per CDR3 protein. The profile shows 700,000 to 950,000 distinct CDR3 sequences, roughly 15% of them singletons. Comment on this clonotype: Antigen unknown.

This receptor was identified in a male patient between 10 and 17 years old who had a stem cell transplant for acute lymphoblastic leukemia, so the T cells may come from the graft donor. Sequencing was performed on PBMCs, mostly from graft donor cells, taken 360 days after TCRalphabeta/CD19-depleted stem cell transplant. This rearrangement joins TRBV20-1 to TRBJ1-6, with D hard to call. CDR3 in amino acids: CSASSSYNSPLHF. The CDR3 nucleotides are TGCAGTGCTAGTTCCAGCTATAATTCACCCCTCCACTTT.